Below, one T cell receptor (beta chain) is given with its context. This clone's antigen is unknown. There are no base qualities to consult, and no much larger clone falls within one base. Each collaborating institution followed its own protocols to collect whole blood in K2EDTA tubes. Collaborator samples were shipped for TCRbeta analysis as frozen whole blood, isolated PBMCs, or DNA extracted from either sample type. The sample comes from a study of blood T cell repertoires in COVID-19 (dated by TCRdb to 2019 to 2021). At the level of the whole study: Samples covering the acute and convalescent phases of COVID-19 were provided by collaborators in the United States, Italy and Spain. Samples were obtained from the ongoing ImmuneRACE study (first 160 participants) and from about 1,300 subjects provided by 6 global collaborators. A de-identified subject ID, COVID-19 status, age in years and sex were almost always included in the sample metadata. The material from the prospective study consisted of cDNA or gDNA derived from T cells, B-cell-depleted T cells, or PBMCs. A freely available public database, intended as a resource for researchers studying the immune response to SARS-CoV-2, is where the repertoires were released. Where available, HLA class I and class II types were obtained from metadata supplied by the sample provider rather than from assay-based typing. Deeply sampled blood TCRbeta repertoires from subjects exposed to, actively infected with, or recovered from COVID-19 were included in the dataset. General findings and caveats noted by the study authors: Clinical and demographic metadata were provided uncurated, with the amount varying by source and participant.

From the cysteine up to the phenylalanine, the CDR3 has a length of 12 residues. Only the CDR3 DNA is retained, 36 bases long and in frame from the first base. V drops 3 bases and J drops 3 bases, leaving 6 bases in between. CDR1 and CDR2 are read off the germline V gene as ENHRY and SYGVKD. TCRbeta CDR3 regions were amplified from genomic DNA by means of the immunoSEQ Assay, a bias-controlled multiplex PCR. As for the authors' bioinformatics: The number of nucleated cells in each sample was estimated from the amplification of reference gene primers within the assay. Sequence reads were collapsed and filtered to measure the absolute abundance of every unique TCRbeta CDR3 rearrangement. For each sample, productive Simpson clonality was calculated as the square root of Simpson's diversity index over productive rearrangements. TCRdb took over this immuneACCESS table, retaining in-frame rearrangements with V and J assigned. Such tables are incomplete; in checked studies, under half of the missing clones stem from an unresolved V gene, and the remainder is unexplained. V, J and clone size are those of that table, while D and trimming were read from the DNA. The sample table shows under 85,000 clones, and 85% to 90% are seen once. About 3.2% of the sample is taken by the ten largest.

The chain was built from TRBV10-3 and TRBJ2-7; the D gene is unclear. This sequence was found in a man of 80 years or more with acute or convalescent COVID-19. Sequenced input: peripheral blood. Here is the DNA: TGTGCCATCAGTGACCAAAACTACGAGCAGTACTTC. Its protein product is CAISDQNYEQYF.